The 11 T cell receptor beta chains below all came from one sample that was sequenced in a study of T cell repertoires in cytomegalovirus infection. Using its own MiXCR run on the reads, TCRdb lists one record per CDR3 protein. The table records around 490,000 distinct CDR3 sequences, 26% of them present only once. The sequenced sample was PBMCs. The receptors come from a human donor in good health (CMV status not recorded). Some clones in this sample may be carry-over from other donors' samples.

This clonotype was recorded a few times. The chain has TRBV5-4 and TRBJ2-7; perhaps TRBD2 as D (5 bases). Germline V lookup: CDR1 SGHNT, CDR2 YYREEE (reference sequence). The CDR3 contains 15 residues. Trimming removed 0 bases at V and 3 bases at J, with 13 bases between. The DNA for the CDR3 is TGTGCCAGCAGCTTGGATCAGACTACAATCTACGAGCAGTACTTC. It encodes CASSLDQTTIYEQYF. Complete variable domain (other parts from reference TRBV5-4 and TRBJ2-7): ETGVTQSPTHLIKTRGQQVTLRCSSQSGHNTVSWYQQALGQGPQFIFQYYREEENGRGNFPPRFSGLQFPNYSSELNVNALELDDSALYLCASSLDQTTIYEQYFGPGTRLTVT.

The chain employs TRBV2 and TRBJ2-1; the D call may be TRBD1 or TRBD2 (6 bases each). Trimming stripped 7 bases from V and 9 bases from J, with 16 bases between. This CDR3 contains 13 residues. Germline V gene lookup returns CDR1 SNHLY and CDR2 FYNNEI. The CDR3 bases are TGTGCCAGCATGGAGGGGGTTAGCAGTGAGCAGTTCTTC. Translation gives CASMEGVSSEQFF.

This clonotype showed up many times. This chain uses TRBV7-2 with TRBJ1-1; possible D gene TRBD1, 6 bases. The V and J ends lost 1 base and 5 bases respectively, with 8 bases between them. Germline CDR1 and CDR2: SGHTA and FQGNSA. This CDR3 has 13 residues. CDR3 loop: CASSLGGLTEAFF. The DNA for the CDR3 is TGTGCCAGCAGCTTAGGGGGGCTGACTGAAGCTTTCTTT.

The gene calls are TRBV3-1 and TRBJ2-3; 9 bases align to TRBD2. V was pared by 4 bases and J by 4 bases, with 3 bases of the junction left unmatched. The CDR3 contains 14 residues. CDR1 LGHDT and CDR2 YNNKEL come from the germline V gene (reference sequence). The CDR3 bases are TGTGCCAGCAGCCGTAGCGGGAGCGCAGATACGCAGTATTTT. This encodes CASSRSGSADTQYF.

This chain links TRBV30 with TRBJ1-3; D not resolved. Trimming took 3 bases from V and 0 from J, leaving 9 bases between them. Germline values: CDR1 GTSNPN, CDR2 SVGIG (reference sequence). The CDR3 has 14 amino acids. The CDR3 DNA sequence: TGTGCCTGGAGCCAGCGGGGCTCTGGAAACACCATATATTTT. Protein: CAWSQRGSGNTIYF.

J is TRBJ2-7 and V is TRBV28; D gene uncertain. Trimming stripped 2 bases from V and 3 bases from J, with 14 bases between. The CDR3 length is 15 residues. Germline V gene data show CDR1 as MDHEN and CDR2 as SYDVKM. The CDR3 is CASSLPADQYYEQYF. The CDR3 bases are TGTGCCAGCAGTTTACCCGCCGACCAGTACTACGAGCAGTACTTC. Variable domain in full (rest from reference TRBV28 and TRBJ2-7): DVKVTQSSRYLVKRTGEKVFLECVQDMDHENMFWYRQDPGLGLRLIYFSYDVKMKEKGDIPEGYSVSREKKERFSLILESASTNQTSMYLCASSLPADQYYEQYFGPGTRLTVT.

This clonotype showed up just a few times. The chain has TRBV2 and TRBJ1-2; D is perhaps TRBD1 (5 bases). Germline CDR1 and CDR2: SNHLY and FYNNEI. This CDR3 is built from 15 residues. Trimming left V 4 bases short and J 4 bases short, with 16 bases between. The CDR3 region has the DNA TGTGCCAGCAGTGTTGACGGGGACCAGGGCTATGGCTACACCTTC. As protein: CASSVDGDQGYGYTF.

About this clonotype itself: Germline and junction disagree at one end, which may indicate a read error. Here the CDR3 reads CASRPGGTGGYHEQFF. In DNA, the CDR3 is TGTGCCAGCAGGCCTGGCGGGACAGGGGGCTACCATGAGCAGTTCTTC. The V gene is TRBV6-2 or TRBV6-3, the J gene TRBJ2-1; TRBD1 agrees at 12 bases. Per germline, CDR1 MNHEY and CDR2 SVGEGT. This CDR3 comprises 16 residues.

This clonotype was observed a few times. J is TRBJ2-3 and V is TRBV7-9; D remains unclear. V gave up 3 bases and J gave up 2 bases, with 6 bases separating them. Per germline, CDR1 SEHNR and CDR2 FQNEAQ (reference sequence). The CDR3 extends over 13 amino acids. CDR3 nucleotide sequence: TGTGCCAGCAGCTTTTCTGACACAGATACGCAGTATTTT. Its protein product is CASSFSDTDTQYF.

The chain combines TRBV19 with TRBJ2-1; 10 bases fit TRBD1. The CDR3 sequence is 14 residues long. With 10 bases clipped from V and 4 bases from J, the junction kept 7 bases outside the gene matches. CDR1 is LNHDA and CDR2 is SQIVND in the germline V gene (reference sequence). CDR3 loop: CATKGQGVYNEQFF. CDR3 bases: TGTGCCACTAAAGGACAGGGGGTTTACAATGAGCAGTTCTTC.

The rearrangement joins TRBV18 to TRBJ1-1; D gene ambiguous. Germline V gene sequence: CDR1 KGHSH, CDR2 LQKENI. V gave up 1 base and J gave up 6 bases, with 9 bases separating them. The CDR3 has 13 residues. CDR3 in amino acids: CASSPLTGSEAFF. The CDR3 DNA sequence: TGTGCCAGCTCACCACTGACGGGGTCTGAAGCTTTCTTT.